The present entry profiles one TCR beta chain with its context. Sequencing was performed with immunoSEQ multiplex PCR; in TCRdb, only in-frame clones are kept and a portion is missing. The profile covers over 35,000 clones, with roughly nine tenths appearing a single time and roughly 0.45% taken by the ten largest. The CDR3 sequence is 13 residues long. The germline CDR1 and CDR2 sequences are LNHDA and SQIVND (reference sequence). V gave up 6 bases and J gave up 7 bases; unmatched junction bases: 8. This sample was included in a study of T cell changes during pregnancy in multiple sclerosis. The rearrangement links TRBV19 to TRBJ2-7, with 8 bases that match TRBD1. This specimen consisted of CD4+ T cells from peripheral blood mononuclear cells, obtained in the third trimester of pregnancy. This TCR came from a female donor in good health, enrolled as a control in a pregnancy study. CDR3: CASRRTGTGEQYF. CDR3 coding DNA: TGTGCCAGTAGGCGGACAGGGACAGGTGAGCAGTACTTC. The full variable domain, rest sourced from reference TRBV19 and TRBJ2-7, is DGGITQSPKYLFRKEGQNVTLSCEQNLNHDAMYWYRQDPGQGLRLIYYSQIVNDFQKGDIAEGYSVSREKKESFPLTVTSAQKNPTAFYLCASRRTGTGEQYFGPGTRLTVT.